This TCR beta chain emerged from a study of regulatory T cells in long-lasting Graves disease (dated by TCRdb to the early 2020s). A note on the overall study: Patients with newly diagnosed Graves' disease had been on antithyroid drugs for under 3 months. Persistent Graves' disease patients were compared with newly diagnosed Graves' disease patients by peripheral blood TCR sequencing and RNA sequencing. The study took place in China and was registered as a clinical trial. A total of around 35 samples underwent TCR sequencing, from some 13 patients with persistent Graves' disease and roughly 20 patients with newly diagnosed Graves' disease.

CDR1 MNHNS and CDR2 SASEGT were looked up in the germline V gene. Spanning cysteine to phenylalanine, the CDR3 consists of 15 amino acids. Only the CDR3 portion is preserved as DNA: 45 bases, with reading frame beginning at the first base. Library construction relied on multiplex PCR. Data came from an Illumina HiSeq 4000. TCR beta libraries were built with iRepertoire HTBI primers and Arm-PCR amplification of CDR3 regions. Before sequencing, the PCR products went through gel purification. In the authors' own workflow: Gene usage analysis of CDR3 amino acid clonotypes used the approximately 62 TRBV and some 13 TRBJ segments found across samples. COPE and FqMerger were used to merge filtered high-quality paired reads into contigs. BLAST was used to align contigs to IMGT TRBV, TRBD and TRBJ reference genes, and CDR3 was defined according to IMGT. Any clonotype with a frequency above 0.1% was counted as a highly expanded clone. Shannon entropy served as the measure of repertoire diversity, while the Gini coefficient captured V-J evenness. Public clonotypes were defined as clonotypes shared by more than one individual. Starting from the raw public reads, TCRdb applied fastp trimming at Q25, assembled clones with MiXCR and retained in-frame beta chains. Rows with a matching CDR3 protein are joined into one entry that keeps the most common DNA and genes. The V and J calls shown here were made by TCRdb, not taken from the authors' results. In this sample the table shows about 620,000 distinct CDR3 sequences, less than 20% of which occur a single time. The ten top clones hold about 20% of the sample.

The time point label corresponds to: newly diagnosed GD, antithyroid drugs for less than 3 months. RNA was extracted from PBMCs in TRIzol for both TCR sequencing and RNA sequencing. The diagnosis of Graves' disease followed American Thyroid Association guidelines. The patients came from an endocrinology department in Xi'an, China. Each patient gave 7.5 to 10 milliliters of peripheral blood, collected in an EDTA anticoagulant tube. PBMCs were isolated by Ficoll Paque Plus density gradient separation without further T cell sorting. An Agilent 2100 Bioanalyzer and agarose gel were used to assess RNA quality, and a NanoDrop 2000 was used to measure RNA concentration. What the research found in general, with its limitations: Sequencing and analysis were restricted to the TCR beta chain. Peripheral blood alone was examined, since thyroid tissue, which constituted the primary lesion, could not be accessed. Lower TCR Shannon entropy and fewer highly expanded clones were observed in persistent Graves' disease patients than in newly diagnosed patients, which suggested clonal expansion. The authors noted that the small sample size was a limitation that may lower accuracy. Patients with persistent disease shared more public clonotypes (around 3,000) than newly diagnosed patients did (more than 900). Preferential use of TRBV28, TRBJ1-2 and TRBJ2-5 was observed in persistent disease, whereas TRBV20-1 and TRBJ2-1 were favored in newly diagnosed disease.

On this clonotype itself: Its cognate antigen has yet to be identified. One base away lies a much larger clone, so this may be a sequencing read error.

The data also belong to a second study, concerning T cells in Graves' hyperthyroidism and ophthalmopathy. Taken from the second paper: Graves' hyperthyroidism was defined as stable when no progression to ophthalmopathy occurred over 18 months of follow-up. Hyperthyroidism patients were aged 18 to 65 years and newly diagnosed, with disease duration of less than 2 months. Any patient with an uncontrolled infection, another autoimmune disease, pregnancy or lactation was excluded. Diagnoses relied on clinical symptoms, serum thyroxine and TRAb, thyroid ultrasound and orbital computed tomography. For the first round of RT-PCR on the TCR CDR3, the HTBI primer set was used together with the Qiagen OneStep RT-PCR kit. Most expanded thyroid clonotypes (frequency above 0.001) were also found in blood, which suggests that blood repertoires may mirror thyroid immune responses. A 13 V-J signature model separated ophthalmopathy from stable hyperthyroidism, with 87.88% sensitivity and about 81% specificity in cross-validation and 80%/75% in testing. In validation, progression to ophthalmopathy was predicted by the model with nearly 71% sensitivity and 72% to 80% specificity, a median of roughly 6.4 months before onset. A discovery cohort of about 100 patients, approximately 44 with Graves' ophthalmopathy and over 55 with stable Graves' hyperthyroidism, was used to find distinguishing TCR V-J signatures. Whether ophthalmopathy could be predicted prospectively was tested in an independent validation cohort made up of roughly 20 hyperthyroidism patients plus 17 patients who later progressed to ophthalmopathy. For training and testing, the roughly 100 patients in the discovery cohort were randomly divided in a 7:3 ratio. In about 6 Graves' hyperthyroidism patients, the study also compared T-cell repertoires from thyroid tissue with T-cell repertoires from blood. After sampling, hyperthyroidism patients received methimazole starting at 30 mg daily, and ophthalmopathy patients received high-dose intravenous methylprednisolone. Libraries were constructed in a second round of multiplex PCR, after which size selection and purification were performed. Paired-end sequencing of the libraries was performed with 100 bp reads on an Illumina HiSeq2000. SOAPnuke was used to process the raw data, with reads discarded if the reads contained adapters or uncalled bases, had a mean Phred below 15, or lacked an exact constant-primer or identifier match. COPE v1.2.5 was used to merge the high-quality paired reads, and each unique nucleotide sequence was defined as a clonotype. MiTCR v1.1 was used to align clonotypes to the IMGT TRBV, TRBD and TRBJ reference segments. Only V-J combinations with frequency above 0.0001, covering 99% to 99.2% of repertoires, were analysed. A TCS score was defined as the ratio between F50 (clonal expansion) and ExV (chaos), using BLOSUM62-based TCRdist between CDR3 peptides within each V-J. Welch's t-statistics and random forest reduced 450 to 600 V-J features to fewer than 15, which were used in a naive Bayes classifier (R e1071). No statistical method was used to set the sample size in advance, and investigators knew the group allocation. The paper reports TCR Vbeta CDR3 sequencing of approximately 140 peripheral blood samples: approximately 41 ophthalmopathy, roughly 80 hyperthyroidism and 17 progressor patients.

This chain joins TRBV6-1 to TRBJ2-1; 9 bases in the middle match TRBD1. This clonotype was sampled from a woman aged 25 to 39 with Graves disease. Donor details come from another sample of the same person, matched by shared clones. Sequences were derived from peripheral blood mononuclear cells (PBMCs), sampled at new diagnosis, from a patient treated with antithyroid drugs. The nucleotides read TGTACCAGCAGTACCCCCAGGACAGGGGTGAATGAGCAGTTCTTC. It translates to CTSSTPRTGVNEQFF.